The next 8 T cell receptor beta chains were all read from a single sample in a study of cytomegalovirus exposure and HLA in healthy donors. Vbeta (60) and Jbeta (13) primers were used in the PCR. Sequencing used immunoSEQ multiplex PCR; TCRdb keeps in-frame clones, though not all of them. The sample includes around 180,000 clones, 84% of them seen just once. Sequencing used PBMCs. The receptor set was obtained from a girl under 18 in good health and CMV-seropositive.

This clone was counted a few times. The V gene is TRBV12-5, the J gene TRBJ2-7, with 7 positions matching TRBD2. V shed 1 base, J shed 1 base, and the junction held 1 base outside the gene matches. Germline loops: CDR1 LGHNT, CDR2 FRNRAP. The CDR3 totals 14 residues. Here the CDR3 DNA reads TGTGCTAGTGGTTTGGCGGGGGGATCCTACGAGCAGTACTTC. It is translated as CASGLAGGSYEQYF.

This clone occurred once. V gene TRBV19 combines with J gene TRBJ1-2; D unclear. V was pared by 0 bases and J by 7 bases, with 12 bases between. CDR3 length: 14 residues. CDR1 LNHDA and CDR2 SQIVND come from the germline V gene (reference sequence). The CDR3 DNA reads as TGTGCCAGTAGTATAGATGGTCGCCCCGGTGGCTACACCTTC. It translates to CASSIDGRPGGYTF. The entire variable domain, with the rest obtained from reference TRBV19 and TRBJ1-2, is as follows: DGGITQSPKYLFRKEGQNVTLSCEQNLNHDAMYWYRQDPGQGLRLIYYSQIVNDFQKGDIAEGYSVSREKKESFPLTVTSAQKNPTAFYLCASSIDGRPGGYTFGSGTRLTVV.

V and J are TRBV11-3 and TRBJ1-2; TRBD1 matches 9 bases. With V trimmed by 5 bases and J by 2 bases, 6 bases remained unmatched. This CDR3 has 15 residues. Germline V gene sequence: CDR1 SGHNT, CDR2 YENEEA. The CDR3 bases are TGTGCCAGCAGCCCAGGAGGGACAGGGAACTATGGCTACACCTTC. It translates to CASSPGGTGNYGYTF.

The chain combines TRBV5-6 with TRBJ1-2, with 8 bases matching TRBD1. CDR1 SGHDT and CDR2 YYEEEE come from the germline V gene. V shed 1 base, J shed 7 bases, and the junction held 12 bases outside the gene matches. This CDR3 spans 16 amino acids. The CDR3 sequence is CASSLQTLRGLSGYTF. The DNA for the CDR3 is TGTGCCAGCAGCTTGCAGACCCTCAGGGGGCTAAGTGGCTACACCTTC.

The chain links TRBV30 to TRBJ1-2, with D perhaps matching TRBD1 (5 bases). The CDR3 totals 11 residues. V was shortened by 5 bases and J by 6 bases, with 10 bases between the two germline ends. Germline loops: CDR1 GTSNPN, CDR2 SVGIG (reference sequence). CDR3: CAWGPGHGYTF. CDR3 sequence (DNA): TGTGCCTGGGGACCAGGGCATGGCTACACCTTC.

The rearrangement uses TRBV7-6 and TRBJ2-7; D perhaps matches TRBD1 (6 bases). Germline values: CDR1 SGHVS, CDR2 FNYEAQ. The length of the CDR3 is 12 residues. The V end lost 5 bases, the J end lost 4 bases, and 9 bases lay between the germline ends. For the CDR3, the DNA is TGTGCCAGCAGCCCGGACAGATACGAGCAGTACTTC. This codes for CASSPDRYEQYF.

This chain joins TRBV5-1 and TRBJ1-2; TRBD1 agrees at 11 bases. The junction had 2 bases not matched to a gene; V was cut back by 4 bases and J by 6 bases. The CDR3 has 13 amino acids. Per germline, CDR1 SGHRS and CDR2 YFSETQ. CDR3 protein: CASSGDRGNGYTF. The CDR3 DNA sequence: TGCGCCAGCAGCGGGGACAGGGGGAATGGCTACACCTTC.

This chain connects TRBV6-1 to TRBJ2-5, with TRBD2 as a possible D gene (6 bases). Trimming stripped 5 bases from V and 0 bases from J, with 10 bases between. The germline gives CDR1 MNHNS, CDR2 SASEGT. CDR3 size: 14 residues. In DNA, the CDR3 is TGTGCCAGCAGTTCCCGGGACTACCAAGAGACCCAGTACTTC. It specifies CASSSRDYQETQYF.